This entry features one T cell receptor (beta chain) sequence. In the original processing: The assay estimated nucleated cells by amplifying reference gene primers. Sequencing was performed with immunoSEQ multiplex PCR; in TCRdb, only in-frame clones are kept and a portion is missing. The V and J calls and clone size are taken from that table; D and trimming were inferred from the DNA. Of tens of thousands of clones in the sample, 85% to 90% are singletons; the top ten hold roughly 8.1%. These data originate in a study of blood T cell repertoires in COVID-19. Study in general: Collection of acute and convalescent COVID-19 samples took place in the United States, Italy and Spain. Nucleic acid was either cDNA or gDNA, and it came from T cells, B-cell-depleted T cells, or PBMCs.

Material for sequencing was peripheral blood. This TCR was recovered from a woman between 70 and 85 years old with acute or convalescent COVID-19.

Written as DNA, the CDR3 is TGTGCCAGCAGTTTAATTCAGGAAGCCTATGGCTACACCTTC. This gives the protein CASSLIQEAYGYTF. The chain combines TRBV28 with TRBJ1-2; D not certain. CDR1 MDHEN and CDR2 SYDVKM come from the germline V gene. CDR3 size: 14 residues. V shed 2 bases and J shed 4 bases, with 11 bases lying between them.